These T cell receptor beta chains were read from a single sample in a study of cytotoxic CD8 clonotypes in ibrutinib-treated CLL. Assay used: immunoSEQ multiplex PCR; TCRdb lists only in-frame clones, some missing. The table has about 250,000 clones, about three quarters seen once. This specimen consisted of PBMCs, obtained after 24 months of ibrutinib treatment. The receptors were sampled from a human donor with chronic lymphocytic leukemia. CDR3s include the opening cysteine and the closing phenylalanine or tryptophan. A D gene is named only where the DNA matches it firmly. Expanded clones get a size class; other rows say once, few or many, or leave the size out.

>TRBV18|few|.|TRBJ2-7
TGTGCCAGCTCACCCCGACGGGACTACGAGCAGTACTTC
CASSPRRDYEQYF
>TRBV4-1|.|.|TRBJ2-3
TGCGCCAGCAGCCAAGATCCTGGCGGAACTAGCACAGATACGCAGTATTTT
CASSQDPGGTSTDTQYF
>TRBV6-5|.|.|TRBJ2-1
TGTGCCAGCACCACAAGCTTCTACAATGAGCAGTTCTTC
CASTTSFYNEQFF
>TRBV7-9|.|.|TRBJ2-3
TGTGCCAGCACCCTTGATTGGGGTACGCAGTATTTT
CASTLDWGTQYF
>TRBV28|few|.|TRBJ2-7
TGTGCCAGCCGGACGGCAGGCGGCGAGCAGTACTTC
CASRTAGGEQYF
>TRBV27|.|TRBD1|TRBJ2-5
TGTGCCAGCAGTCCCGGGACAGGGGGCTTGGAGACCCAGTACTTC
CASSPGTGGLETQYF
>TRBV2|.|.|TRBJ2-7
TGTGCCAGCAGTGTGGGGGACCCGAGCTCCTACGAGCAGTACTTC
CASSVGDPSSYEQYF
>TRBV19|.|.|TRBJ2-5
TGTGCCAGTAGTATACAGAGTCAAGAGACCCAGTACTTC
CASSIQSQETQYF
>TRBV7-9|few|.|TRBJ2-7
TGTGCCAGCAGCTTAGCGAGCCCGAGGGAGACCTACGAGCAGTACTTC
CASSLASPRETYEQYF
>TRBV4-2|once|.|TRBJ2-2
TGTGCCAGCAGCCAAGAAGGGCTGGGTCGGGAGCTGTTTTTT
CASSQEGLGRELFF
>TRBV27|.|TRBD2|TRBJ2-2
TGTGCCAGCAGTCTGAGGGGCGGGAGGAGTGGCGGGGAGCTGTTTTTT
CASSLRGGRSGGELFF
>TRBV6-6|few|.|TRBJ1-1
TGTGCCAGCAGTCCAAATATGGGAGGCACTGAAGCTTTCTTT
CASSPNMGGTEAFF
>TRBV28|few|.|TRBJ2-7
TGTGCCAGCAGTAAACACAGGGAAAGCTACGAGCAGTACTTC
CASSKHRESYEQYF
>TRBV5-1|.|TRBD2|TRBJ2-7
TGCGCCAGCAGCTCACCGGGACTAGCGGGAGAGGGAGGCTACGAGCAGTACTTC
CASSSPGLAGEGGYEQYF
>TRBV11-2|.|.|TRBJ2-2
TGTGCCAGCAGCTTATGGCCGGGGCTCGGCACCGGGGAGCTGTTTTTT
CASSLWPGLGTGELFF
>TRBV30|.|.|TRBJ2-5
TGTGCCTGGAACAACCGGGAGACCCAGTACTTC
CAWNNRETQYF
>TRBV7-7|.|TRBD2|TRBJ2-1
TGTGCTAGCAGCCGTAGCGGGGAAAAGTACAATGAGCAGTTCTTC
CASSRSGEKYNEQFF
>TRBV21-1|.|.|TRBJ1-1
TGTGCCAGCAGCTCAAGACGTAAGGGGCGCGGACGGTACACTGAAGCTTTCTTT
CASSSRRKGRGRYTEAFF
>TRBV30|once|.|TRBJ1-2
TGTGCCTGGAGAAAGACACAATTCTATGGCTACACCTTC
CAWRKTQFYGYTF
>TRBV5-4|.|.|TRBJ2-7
TGTGCCAGCAGCTTGTACGGAAGCTCCTACGAGCAGTACTTC
CASSLYGSSYEQYF
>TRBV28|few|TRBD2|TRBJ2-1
TGTGCCAGCAGTTTAGCGGGAGCCTACAATGAGCAGTTCTTC
CASSLAGAYNEQFF
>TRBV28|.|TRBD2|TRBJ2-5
TGTGCCAGCAGTTTACGACTAGCGGGAACCGGAGGGGAGACCCAGTACTTC
CASSLRLAGTGGETQYF
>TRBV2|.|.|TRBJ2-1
TGTGCCAGCATGGCGGCAACCTACAATGAGCAGTTCTTC
CASMAATYNEQFF
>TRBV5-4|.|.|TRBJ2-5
TGTGCCTCCACGGGGAAGCAAGAGACCCAGTACTTC
CASTGKQETQYF
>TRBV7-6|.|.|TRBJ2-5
TGTGCCAGCAGCTTAGTTGCGGGACAGTTCCAAGAGACCCAGTACTTC
CASSLVAGQFQETQYF
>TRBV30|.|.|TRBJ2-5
TGTGCCTGGAGGAAATTCCGGTCACAGGGACAAGAGACCCAGTACTTC
CAWRKFRSQGQETQYF
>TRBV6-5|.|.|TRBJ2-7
TGTGCCAGCAGTTACCCTGGTGGGAGTGGGCTCGAGCAGTACTTC
CASSYPGGSGLEQYF